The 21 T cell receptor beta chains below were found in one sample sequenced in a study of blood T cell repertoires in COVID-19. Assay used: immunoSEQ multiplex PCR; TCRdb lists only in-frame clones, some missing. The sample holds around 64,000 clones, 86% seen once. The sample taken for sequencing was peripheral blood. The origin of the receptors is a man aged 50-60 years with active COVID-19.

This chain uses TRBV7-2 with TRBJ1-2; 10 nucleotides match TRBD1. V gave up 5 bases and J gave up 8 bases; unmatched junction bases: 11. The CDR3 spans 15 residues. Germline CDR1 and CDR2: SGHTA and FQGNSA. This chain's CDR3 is CASSRPGTGARGYTF. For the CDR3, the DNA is TGTGCCAGCAGCCGTCCCGGGACAGGGGCGCGGGGCTACACCTTC.

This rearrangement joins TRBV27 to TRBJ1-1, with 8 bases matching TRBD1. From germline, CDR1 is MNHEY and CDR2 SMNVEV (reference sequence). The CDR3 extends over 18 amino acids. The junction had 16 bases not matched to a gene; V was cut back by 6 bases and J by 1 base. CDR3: CASSLYVPPGTGNTEAFF. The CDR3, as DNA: TGTGCCAGCAGCCTATACGTCCCCCCCGGGACAGGGAACACTGAAGCTTTCTTT.

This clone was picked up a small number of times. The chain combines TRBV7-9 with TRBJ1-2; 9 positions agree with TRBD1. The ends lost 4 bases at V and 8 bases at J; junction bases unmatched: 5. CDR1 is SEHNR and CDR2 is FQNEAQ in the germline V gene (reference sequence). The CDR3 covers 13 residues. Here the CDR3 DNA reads TGTGCCAGCAGCTGGGACAGGGCAGGGGGCTACACCTTC. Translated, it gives CASSWDRAGGYTF.

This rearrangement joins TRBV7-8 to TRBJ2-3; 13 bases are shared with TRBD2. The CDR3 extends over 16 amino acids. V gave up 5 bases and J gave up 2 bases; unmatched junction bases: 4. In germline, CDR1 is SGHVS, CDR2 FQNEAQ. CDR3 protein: CASSITSGGATDTQYF. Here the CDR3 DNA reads TGTGCCAGCAGCATCACTAGCGGGGGGGCCACAGATACGCAGTATTTT. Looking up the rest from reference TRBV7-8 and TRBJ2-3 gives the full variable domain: GAGVSQSPRYKVAKRGQDVALRCDPISGHVSLFWYQQALGQGPEFLTYFQNEAQLDKSGLPSDRFFAERPEGSVSTLKIQRTQQEDSAVYLCASSITSGGATDTQYFGPGTRLTVL.

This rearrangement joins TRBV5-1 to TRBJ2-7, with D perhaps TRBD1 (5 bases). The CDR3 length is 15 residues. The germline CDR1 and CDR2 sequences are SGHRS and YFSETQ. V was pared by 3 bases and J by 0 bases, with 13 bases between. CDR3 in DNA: TGCGCCAGCAGCTACGGACACCAACCCTCCTACGAGCAGTACTTC. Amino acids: CASSYGHQPSYEQYF.

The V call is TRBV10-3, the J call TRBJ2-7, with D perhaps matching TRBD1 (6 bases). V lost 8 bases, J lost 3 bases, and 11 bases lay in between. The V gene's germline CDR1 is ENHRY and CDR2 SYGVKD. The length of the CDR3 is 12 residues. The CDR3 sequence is CAIGGDLYEQYF. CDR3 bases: TGTGCCATCGGGGGCGACCTCTACGAGCAGTACTTC.

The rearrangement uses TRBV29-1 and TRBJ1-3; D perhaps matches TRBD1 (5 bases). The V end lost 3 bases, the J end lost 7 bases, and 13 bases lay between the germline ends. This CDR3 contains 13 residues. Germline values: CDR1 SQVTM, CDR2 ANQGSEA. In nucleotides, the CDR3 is TGCAGCGTTGATAGGGGAATTGGTAACACCATATATTTT. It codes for CSVDRGIGNTIYF.

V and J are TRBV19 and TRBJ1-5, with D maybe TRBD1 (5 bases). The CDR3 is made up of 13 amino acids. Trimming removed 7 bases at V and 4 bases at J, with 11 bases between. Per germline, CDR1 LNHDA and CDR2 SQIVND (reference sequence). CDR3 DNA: TGTGCCAGTACAGGGAGGGATAATCAGCCCCAGCATTTT. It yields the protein CASTGRDNQPQHF.

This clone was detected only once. The CDR3 loop is CASSIGLAGVNEQFF. CDR3 DNA sequence: TGTGCCAGTAGTATAGGCCTAGCGGGGGTCAATGAGCAGTTCTTC. The chain is built from TRBV19 and TRBJ2-1; 10 nucleotides agree with TRBD2. Trimming cost V 1 base and J 6 bases; bases outside gene matches: 3. Germline CDR1 reads LNHDA; CDR2 reads SQIVND (reference sequence). This CDR3 is built from 15 residues.

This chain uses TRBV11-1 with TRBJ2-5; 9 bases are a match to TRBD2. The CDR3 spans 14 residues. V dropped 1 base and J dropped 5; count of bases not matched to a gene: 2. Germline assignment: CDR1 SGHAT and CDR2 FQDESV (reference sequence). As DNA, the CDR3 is TGTGCCAGCAGCTTAGGGCTAGCGGGGGAGACCCAGTACTTC. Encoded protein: CASSLGLAGETQYF.

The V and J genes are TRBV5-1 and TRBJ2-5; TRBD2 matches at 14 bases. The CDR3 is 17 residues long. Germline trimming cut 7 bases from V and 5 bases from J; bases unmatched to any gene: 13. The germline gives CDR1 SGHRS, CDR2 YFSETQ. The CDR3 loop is CASGPLTSGRAGETQYF. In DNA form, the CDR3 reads TGCGCCAGCGGTCCCTTGACTAGCGGGAGGGCCGGGGAGACCCAGTACTTC.

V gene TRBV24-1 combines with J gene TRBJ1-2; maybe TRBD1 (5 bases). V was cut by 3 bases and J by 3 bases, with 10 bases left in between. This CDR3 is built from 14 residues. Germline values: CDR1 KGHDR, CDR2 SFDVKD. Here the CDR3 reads CATSDATADYGYTF. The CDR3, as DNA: TGTGCCACCAGTGATGCGACAGCAGACTATGGCTACACCTTC.

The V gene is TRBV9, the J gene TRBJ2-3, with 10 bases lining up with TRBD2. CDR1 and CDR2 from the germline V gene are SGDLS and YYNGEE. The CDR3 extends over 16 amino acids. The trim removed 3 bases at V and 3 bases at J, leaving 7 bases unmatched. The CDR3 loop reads CASSALAGVSTDTQYF. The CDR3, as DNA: TGTGCCAGCAGCGCTCTAGCGGGAGTTAGTACAGATACGCAGTATTTT.

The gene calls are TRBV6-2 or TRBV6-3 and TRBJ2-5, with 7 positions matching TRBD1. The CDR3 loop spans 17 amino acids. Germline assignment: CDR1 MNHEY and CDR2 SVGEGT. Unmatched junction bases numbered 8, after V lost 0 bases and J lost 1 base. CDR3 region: CASSYSIGQVGQETQYF. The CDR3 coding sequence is TGTGCCAGCAGTTACTCAATTGGACAGGTCGGCCAAGAGACCCAGTACTTC.

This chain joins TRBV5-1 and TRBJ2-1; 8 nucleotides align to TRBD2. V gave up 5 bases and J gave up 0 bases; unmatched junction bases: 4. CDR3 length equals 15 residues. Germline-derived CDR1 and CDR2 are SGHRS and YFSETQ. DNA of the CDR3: TGCGCCAGCAGGTGGAGCGGGAGCTCCTACAATGAGCAGTTCTTC. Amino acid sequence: CASRWSGSSYNEQFF.

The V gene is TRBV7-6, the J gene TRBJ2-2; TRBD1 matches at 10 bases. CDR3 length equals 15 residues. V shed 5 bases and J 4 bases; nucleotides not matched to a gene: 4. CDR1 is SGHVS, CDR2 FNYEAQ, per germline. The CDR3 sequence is CASSGTGAATGELFF. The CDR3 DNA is TGTGCCAGCAGCGGGACAGGGGCGGCCACCGGGGAGCTGTTTTTT.

The CDR3 DNA is TGTGCCAGCAAGGCTCCGGGGGTCGGTCAGCCCCAGCATTTT. Translating gives CASKAPGVGQPQHF. The chain combines TRBV3-1 (or the pseudogene TRBV3-2) with TRBJ1-5, with D perhaps matching TRBD1 (5 bases). Germline V gene sequence: CDR1 LGHDT, CDR2 YNNKEL (reference sequence). This CDR3 has 14 amino acids. V dropped 7 bases and J dropped 6 bases, with 16 bases sitting between them.

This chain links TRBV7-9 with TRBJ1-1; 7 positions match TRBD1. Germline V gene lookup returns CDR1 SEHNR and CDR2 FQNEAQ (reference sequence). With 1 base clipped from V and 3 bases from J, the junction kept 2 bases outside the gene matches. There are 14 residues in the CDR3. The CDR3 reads CASSLEGGHTEAFF. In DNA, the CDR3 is TGTGCCAGCAGCTTAGAAGGGGGCCACACTGAAGCTTTCTTT.

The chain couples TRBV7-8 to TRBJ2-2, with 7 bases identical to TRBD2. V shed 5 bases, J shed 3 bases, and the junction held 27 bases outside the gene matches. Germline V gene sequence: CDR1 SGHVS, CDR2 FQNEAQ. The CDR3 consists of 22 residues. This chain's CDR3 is CASSRGAKLGGSGNGYTGELFF. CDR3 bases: TGTGCCAGCAGCCGAGGGGCCAAACTAGGCGGGAGTGGGAATGGATACACCGGGGAGCTGTTTTTT.

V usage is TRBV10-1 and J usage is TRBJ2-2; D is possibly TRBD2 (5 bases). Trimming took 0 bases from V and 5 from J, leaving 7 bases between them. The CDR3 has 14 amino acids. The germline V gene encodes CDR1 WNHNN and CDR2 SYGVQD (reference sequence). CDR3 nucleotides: TGCGCCAGCAGTGAGTCAGGAGGAACCGGGGAGCTGTTTTTT. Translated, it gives CASSESGGTGELFF.

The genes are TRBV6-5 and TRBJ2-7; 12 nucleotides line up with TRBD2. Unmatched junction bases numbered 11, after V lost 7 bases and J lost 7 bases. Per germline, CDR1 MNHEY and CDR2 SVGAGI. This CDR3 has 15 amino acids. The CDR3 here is CASTVLAGGSREQYF. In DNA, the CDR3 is TGTGCCAGCACAGTACTAGCGGGAGGAAGTCGGGAGCAGTACTTC.